A single sample is the source of the 13 T cell receptor beta chains below, sequenced in a study of cytomegalovirus exposure and HLA in healthy donors. Primers included in the PCR were 60 Vbeta and 13 Jbeta primers. Method: immunoSEQ multiplex PCR; TCRdb's copy keeps in-frame clones and lacks some. The table records 150,000 to 200,000 clones, 65% to 80% of them present only once. Sample: PBMCs. The source of these receptors is a woman between 40 and 55 years old in good health and CMV-seropositive.

This rearrangement joins TRBV19 to TRBJ1-2; a possible D gene is TRBD1 (6 bases). Germline V gives CDR1 LNHDA, CDR2 SQIVND (reference sequence). This CDR3 spans 12 amino acids. Between the trimmed V and J ends, which lost 3 bases and 7 bases, there was a span of 9 bases. CDR3 sequence: CASSITGTGYTF. The CDR3 region has the DNA TGTGCCAGTAGTATCACAGGGACTGGCTACACCTTC.

This sequence joins TRBV7-9 and TRBJ2-7; D is ambiguous. This CDR3 has 15 amino acids. Trimming shortened V by 1 base and J by 2 bases, and 12 bases separated the two germline ends. Germline V CDR1 and CDR2: SEHNR, FQNEAQ (reference sequence). CDR3: CASSLVPQAPYEQYF. CDR3 nucleotides: TGTGCCAGCAGCTTAGTCCCGCAGGCCCCCTACGAGCAGTACTTC.

V is TRBV5-1 and J is TRBJ2-1; 7 bases align to TRBD1. Germline CDR1 reads SGHRS; CDR2 reads YFSETQ. CDR3 length equals 13 residues. Losses at the gene ends were 5 bases for V and 5 bases for J; bases not matched to a gene: 4. In nucleotides, the CDR3 is TGCGCCAGCAGATCGGACAGGCACAATGAGCAGTTCTTC. This translates into CASRSDRHNEQFF.

The chain combines TRBV4-3 with TRBJ2-5; possible D gene TRBD2, 5 bases. TRBJ2-7 matches the DNA end more closely, so the J call is doubtful. Germline V gene lookup returns CDR1 LGHNA and CDR2 YSLEER. The CDR3 contains 15 residues. CDR3 coding DNA: TGCGCCAGCAGCCCGGGGATGGCTGCAACCTACGAGCAGTACTTC. Encoded protein: CASSPGMAATYEQYF.

The rearrangement uses TRBV18 and TRBJ1-1, with TRBD1 as a possible D gene (6 bases). Germline CDR1 and CDR2: KGHSH and LQKENI. Trimming removed 3 bases at V and 3 bases at J, with 26 bases between. This CDR3 is 19 amino acids long. The CDR3 coding sequence is TGTGCCAGCTCACCGAGCCTCAGTGACTTTGGGGGCCCGGACACTGAAGCTTTCTTT. It is translated as CASSPSLSDFGGPDTEAFF.

The chain joins TRBV30 to TRBJ1-1; 8 bases line up with TRBD1. Trimming at V came to 3 bases and at J to 3 bases, leaving 0 bases not matched to a gene. Germline CDR1 reads GTSNPN; CDR2 reads SVGIG (reference sequence). This CDR3 has 12 amino acids. CDR3 sequence reads: CAWSRGHTEAFF. CDR3 nucleotide sequence: TGTGCCTGGAGCAGGGGGCACACTGAAGCTTTCTTT.

The count of this clone is one. The rearrangement uses TRBV7-2 and TRBJ2-5, with D perhaps matching TRBD1 (5 bases). CDR1 is SGHTA and CDR2 is FQGNSA in the germline V gene. V lost 3 bases, J lost 5 bases, and 10 bases lay in between. There are 13 residues in the CDR3. In nucleotides, the CDR3 is TGTGCCAGCAGCTTTCAGGGAAGGGAGACCCAGTACTTC. It translates to CASSFQGRETQYF. Using reference TRBV7-2 and TRBJ2-5 for the parts outside the CDR3, the full variable domain is GAGVSQSPSNKVTEKGKDVELRCDPISGHTALYWYRQSLGQGLEFLIYFQGNSAPDKSGLPSDRFSAERTGGSVSTLTIQRTQQEDSAVYLCASSFQGRETQYFGPGTRLLVL.

For the CDR3, the DNA is TGTGCCAGTAGTGTACTAGTGGGGGAGACCCAGTACTTC. Its translation: CASSVLVGETQYF. The chain employs TRBV19 and TRBJ2-5, with TRBD2 as a possible D gene (5 bases). Germline V gives CDR1 LNHDA, CDR2 SQIVND (reference sequence). V lost 5 bases to trimming and J lost 5 bases, with 12 bases between them. CDR3 length: 13 amino acids.

V is TRBV7-2 and J is TRBJ2-5, with 9 bases aligning to TRBD2. The better agreement between TRBJ2-7 and the DNA end casts doubt on the J call. The CDR3 totals 16 residues. Germline CDR1 is SGHTA and CDR2 is FQGNSA. The chain's CDR3 is CASSLGSSGVSYEQYF. The CDR3 nucleotides are TGTGCCAGCAGCTTAGGCTCTAGCGGGGTCTCCTACGAGCAGTACTTC.

CDR3 bases: TGTGCCTGGAGTCGGGTGGCATATAATTCACCCCTCCACTTT. Translation gives CAWSRVAYNSPLHF. V gene TRBV30 combines with J gene TRBJ1-6, with D unclear. The CDR3 sequence is 14 residues long. Trimming stripped 2 bases from V and 4 bases from J, with 9 bases between. In germline, CDR1 is GTSNPN, CDR2 SVGIG (reference sequence).

V usage is TRBV7-9 and J usage is TRBJ1-4, with a possible D match to TRBD1 (6 bases). The CDR3 is 16 residues long. Germline-derived CDR1 and CDR2 are SEHNR and FQNEAQ (reference sequence). V dropped 5 bases and J dropped 3 bases, with 16 bases sitting between them. The chain's CDR3 is CASSERTVRANEKLFF. The DNA of the CDR3 is TGTGCCAGCAGCGAAAGGACAGTAAGAGCTAATGAAAAACTGTTTTTT.

V gene TRBV29-1 combines with J gene TRBJ1-2, with TRBD1 matching over 8 bases. CDR1 and CDR2 (germline): SQVTM, ANQGSEA. The CDR3 has 11 residues. Trimming cost V 7 bases and J 8 bases; bases outside gene matches: 6. In DNA form, the CDR3 reads TGCAGCGCCGCGACAGGGGACGGCTACACCTTC. This encodes CSAATGDGYTF.

V gene TRBV5-6 combines with J gene TRBJ2-2; D gene uncertain. V lost 0 bases, J lost 0 bases, and 3 bases lay in between. This CDR3 has 14 residues. Germline V lookup: CDR1 SGHDT, CDR2 YYEEEE. CDR3 region: CASSLVSNTGELFF. In nucleotides, the CDR3 is TGTGCCAGCAGCTTGGTCTCGAACACCGGGGAGCTGTTTTTT.